This TCR beta chain was retrieved from a study of naive and memory T cell subsets. The study, taken as a whole, reports: Possibly reflecting memory cells re-expressing CD45RA, a few larger clonotypes occurred in naive repertoires, especially CD8.

The CDR3 spans 14 residues. Per germline, CDR1 DFQATT and CDR2 SNEGSKA (reference sequence). V shed 1 base and J shed 0 bases, with 7 bases lying between them. Both TRBC1 and TRBC2 were covered by a beta constant-region primer of two equimolar oligonucleotides. The ligated cDNA underwent four PCR rounds using SP2 and nested alpha and beta constant-region primers. Via MiXCR, TCRdb re-called the UMI-ligation and nested PCR reads, giving one row per CDR3 protein. The data contain about 150,000 distinct CDR3 sequences, approximately 24% of them seen just once; the ten biggest clones take up roughly 0.1%. For this clonotype: Its antigen is still unknown.

The rearrangement uses TRBV20-1 and TRBJ1-3; D is uncertain. This receptor was taken from a human donor in good health. Sequenced material: naive CD4+ T cells from blood. CDR3 sequence (DNA): TGCAGTGCTAGAGTGGGGAGCTCTGGAAACACCATATATTTT. This gives the protein CSARVGSSGNTIYF.